These 9 T cell receptor beta chains originate from one sample sequenced in a study of cytomegalovirus exposure and HLA in healthy donors. The PCR ran on 60 Vbeta and 13 Jbeta primers. Sequencing was performed with immunoSEQ multiplex PCR; in TCRdb, only in-frame clones are kept and a portion is missing. This table has around 100,000 clones, approximately 80% appearing once. Sequencing was performed on PBMCs. The receptor set was obtained from a female donor in good health and CMV-seropositive.

The chain couples TRBV4-1 to TRBJ2-6; TRBD1 agrees at 7 bases. Germline loops: CDR1 MGHRA, CDR2 YSYEKL. The CDR3 has 16 amino acids. V trimming: 6 bases; J trimming: 1 base; junction bases outside the gene matches: 6. The CDR3 sequence is CASSPGTESGANVLTF. In DNA form, the CDR3 reads TGCGCCAGCAGTCCCGGGACAGAGTCTGGGGCCAACGTCCTGACTTTC.

This clone was observed a handful of times. The V call is TRBV4-1, the J call TRBJ1-1; TRBD1 aligns across 8 bases. Germline V gene lookup returns CDR1 MGHRA and CDR2 YSYEKL. CDR3 length equals 19 residues. Trimming took 1 base from V and 7 from J; bases not matched to a gene: 20. CDR3 sequence reads: CASSQARLVADRVSIEAFF. DNA of the CDR3: TGCGCCAGCAGCCAAGCCCGACTTGTCGCGGACAGGGTGAGCATTGAAGCTTTCTTT.

The rearrangement uses TRBV19 and TRBJ1-5, with D tentatively TRBD1 (6 bases). Between the trimmed V and J ends, which lost 4 bases and 7 bases, there was a span of 14 bases. The CDR3 totals 14 residues. The V gene's germline CDR1 is LNHDA and CDR2 SQIVND (reference sequence). The CDR3 sequence: CASSTGGGSQPQHF. The CDR3 DNA reads as TGTGCCAGTAGTACGGGCGGGGGCAGCCAGCCCCAGCATTTT.

The chain is built from TRBV7-9 and TRBJ2-7; TRBD1 agrees at 8 bases. The CDR3 totals 16 residues. Germline V gene sequence: CDR1 SEHNR, CDR2 FQNEAQ (reference sequence). The J segment lost 1 base and the V segment lost 5 bases, leaving 10 bases of the junction unmatched. This CDR3 reads CASSPRGQDPSYEQYF. CDR3 bases: TGTGCCAGCAGCCCCAGGGGACAGGACCCTTCCTACGAGCAGTACTTC.

V is TRBV5-1 and J is TRBJ2-2; TRBD1 agrees at 8 bases. J lost 7 bases, V lost 4 bases, and 6 bases had no gene match. Germline values: CDR1 SGHRS, CDR2 YFSETQ. This CDR3 contains 14 residues. The CDR3 sequence is CASSRRGQGGELFF. Written as DNA, the CDR3 is TGCGCCAGCAGCCGCAGGGGGCAGGGCGGGGAGCTGTTTTTT.

This sequence joins TRBV5-6 and TRBJ1-4; 9 nucleotides align to TRBD1. The germline CDR1 and CDR2 sequences are SGHDT and YYEEEE. This CDR3 is 16 amino acids long. J gave up 7 bases and V 0 bases, and 7 bases lay outside the gene matches. The CDR3 is CASSLVGDREGEKLFF. As DNA, the CDR3 is TGTGCCAGCAGCTTGGTGGGGGACAGGGAGGGTGAAAAACTGTTTTTT.

In its sample, this clone was seen a few times. The chain joins TRBV10-3 to TRBJ1-2; the D is unclear. Trimming pared 3 bases from V and 0 bases from J, leaving 5 bases between. The CDR3 is 13 amino acids. Germline lookup yields CDR1 ENHRY and CDR2 SYGVKD. The CDR3 loop is CAISDSPNYGYTF. CDR3 DNA: TGTGCCATCAGTGACAGTCCTAACTATGGCTACACCTTC.

This chain joins TRBV18 and TRBJ1-2; D unresolved. The V end was cut by 6 bases, the J end by 8 bases, with 22 bases between. The germline V gene has CDR1 KGHSH and CDR2 LQKENI. The CDR3 is 15 amino acids. This chain's CDR3 is CASSPPAGGRLGYTF. The CDR3 DNA reads as TGTGCCAGCTCGCCTCCGGCCGGCGGGAGATTGGGCTACACCTTC.

The V gene is TRBV7-9, the J gene TRBJ1-6; 7 bases line up with TRBD1. The CDR3 consists of 17 residues. J gave up 2 bases and V 5 bases, and 9 bases lay outside the gene matches. Germline V lookup: CDR1 SEHNR, CDR2 FQNEAQ (reference sequence). The CDR3 nucleotides are TGTGCCAGCAGCCGAGAAGGGGGCAACCCCTATAATTCACCCCTCCACTTT. Amino acid sequence: CASSREGGNPYNSPLHF.